Here is one TCR beta chain with its context. The data originate from a study of T cell changes during pregnancy in multiple sclerosis. Only in-frame clones appear in the TCRdb table, and some are missing; sequencing was by immunoSEQ multiplex PCR. The repertoire holds roughly 40,000 clones, with less than 95% as singletons. The V and J ends lost 4 bases and 0 bases, in that order; junction bases with no gene match: 5. Germline lookup yields CDR1 SGHRS and CDR2 YFSETQ. This CDR3 contains 15 residues. The chain combines TRBV5-1 with TRBJ2-7, with 9 bases matching TRBD1. The sequenced sample was peripheral blood, obtained in the third trimester of pregnancy. The receptor's source is a female donor with multiple sclerosis, enrolled in a pregnancy study. The CDR3 DNA reads as TGCGCCAGCAGCACAGGGGGCCCAAGCTCCTACGAGCAGTACTTC. Residues: CASSTGGPSSYEQYF.